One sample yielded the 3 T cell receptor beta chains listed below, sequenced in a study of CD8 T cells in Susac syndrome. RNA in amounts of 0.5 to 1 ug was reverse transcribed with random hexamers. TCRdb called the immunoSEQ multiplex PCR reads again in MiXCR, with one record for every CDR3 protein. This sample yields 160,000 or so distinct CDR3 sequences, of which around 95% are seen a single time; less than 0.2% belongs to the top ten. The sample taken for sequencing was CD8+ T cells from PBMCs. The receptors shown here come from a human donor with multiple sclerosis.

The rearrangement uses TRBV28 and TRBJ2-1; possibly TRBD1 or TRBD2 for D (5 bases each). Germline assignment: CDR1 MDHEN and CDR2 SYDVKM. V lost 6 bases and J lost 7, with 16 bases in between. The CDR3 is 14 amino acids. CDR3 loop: CASSAWGAGNEQFF. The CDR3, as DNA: TGTGCCAGCAGCGCGTGGGGAGCAGGGAATGAGCAGTTCTTC.

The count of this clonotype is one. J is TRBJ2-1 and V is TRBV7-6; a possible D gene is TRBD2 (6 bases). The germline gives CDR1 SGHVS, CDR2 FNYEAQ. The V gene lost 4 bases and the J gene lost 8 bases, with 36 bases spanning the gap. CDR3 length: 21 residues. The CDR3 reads CASSSRVWHGVPRIGGDEQFF. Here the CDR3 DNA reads TGTGCCAGCAGCTCAAGAGTATGGCACGGGGTACCACGGATCGGAGGGGATGAGCAGTTCTTC.

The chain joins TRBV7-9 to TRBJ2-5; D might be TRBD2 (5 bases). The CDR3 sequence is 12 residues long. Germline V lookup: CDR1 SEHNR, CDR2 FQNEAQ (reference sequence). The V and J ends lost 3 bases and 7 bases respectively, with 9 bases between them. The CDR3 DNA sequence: TGTGCCAGCAGCTTGTATGAGGGGACCCAGTACTTC. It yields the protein CASSLYEGTQYF.